This entry lists 15 T cell receptor beta chains sequenced from one sample in a study of T cell changes during pregnancy in multiple sclerosis. The data were produced by immunoSEQ multiplex PCR, yet TCRdb's version contains in-frame clones alone and is incomplete. This table holds 33,000 or so clones, approximately 91% found once. The material sequenced was CD8+ T cells from peripheral blood mononuclear cells, taken in the second trimester of pregnancy. The receptors were gathered from a female donor with multiple sclerosis, enrolled in a pregnancy study.

The chain employs TRBV18 and TRBJ2-1, with 9 bases lining up with TRBD2. The germline gives CDR1 KGHSH, CDR2 LQKENI. The ends lost 3 bases at V and 8 bases at J; junction bases unmatched: 8. The CDR3 contains 15 residues. The CDR3 DNA sequence: TGTGCCAGCTCACCGGGACTAGCCCAGAAGGATGAGCAGTTCTTC. It yields the protein CASSPGLAQKDEQFF.

The V call is TRBV4-1, the J call TRBJ2-7, with 13 bases fitting TRBD2. Per germline, CDR1 MGHRA and CDR2 YSYEKL. The CDR3 extends over 16 amino acids. Trimming took 2 bases from V and 2 from J; bases not matched to a gene: 3. CDR3 sequence: CASSQPGLAGPYEQYF. In DNA, the CDR3 is TGCGCCAGCAGCCAACCGGGACTAGCGGGGCCCTACGAGCAGTACTTC.

V gene TRBV28 combines with J gene TRBJ2-7; D may be TRBD2 (5 bases). Germline CDR1 is MDHEN and CDR2 is SYDVKM. The CDR3 has 12 amino acids. With 8 bases removed from V and 4 bases from J, the gap between germline ends came to 12 bases. The CDR3, as DNA: TGTGCCAGCCTGTCGGGGAGATACGAGCAGTACTTC. Translation gives CASLSGRYEQYF.

This rearrangement joins TRBV6-6 to TRBJ2-1; 8 bases are a match to TRBD2. V lost 5 bases to trimming and J lost 3 bases; unmatched junction nucleotides: 3. This CDR3 comprises 14 residues. In germline, CDR1 is MNHNY, CDR2 SVGAGI (reference sequence). The CDR3 loop is CASSLGTSYNEQFF. DNA for the CDR3: TGTGCCAGCAGTCTGGGGACTAGCTACAATGAGCAGTTCTTC.

This rearrangement joins TRBV7-2 to TRBJ2-7, with TRBD2 matching 8 bases. Germline lookup yields CDR1 SGHTA and CDR2 FQGNSA. The CDR3 totals 13 residues. Germline trimming cut 8 bases from V and 2 bases from J; bases unmatched to any gene: 5. The CDR3 region has the DNA TGTGCCAGCCGAAGCGGGAGCGCCTACGAGCAGTACTTC. Translation: CASRSGSAYEQYF. The full variable domain, completed using reference TRBV7-2 and TRBJ2-7, is GAGVSQSPSNKVTEKGKDVELRCDPISGHTALYWYRQSLGQGLEFLIYFQGNSAPDKSGLPSDRFSAERTGGSVSTLTIQRTQQEDSAVYLCASRSGSAYEQYFGPGTRLTVT.

The count of this clone is one. The chain links TRBV5-1 to TRBJ2-4, with TRBD2 identical over 12 bases. CDR3 length: 19 amino acids. V trimming: 2 bases; J trimming: 0 bases; junction bases outside the gene matches: 9. Germline values: CDR1 SGHRS, CDR2 YFSETQ. This chain's CDR3 is CASSFNPGLAGGAKNIQYF. The CDR3 DNA follows: TGCGCCAGCAGCTTTAATCCGGGACTAGCGGGCGGAGCCAAAAACATTCAGTACTTC.

The chain employs TRBV19 and TRBJ2-2; no firm D call. CDR3 length: 11 amino acids. V lost 6 bases and J lost 7, with 6 bases in between. Germline CDR1 is LNHDA and CDR2 is SQIVND (reference sequence). CDR3: CASRVGGELFF. In DNA, the CDR3 is TGTGCCAGTAGGGTCGGCGGGGAGCTGTTTTTT.

This chain uses TRBV29-1 with TRBJ1-1, with D perhaps matching TRBD1 (5 bases). Germline V gene lookup returns CDR1 SQVTM and CDR2 ANQGSEA. V gave up 4 bases and J gave up 2 bases, with 11 bases separating them. The length of the CDR3 is 13 residues. The CDR3 reads CSVVAGLNTEAFF. For the CDR3, the DNA is TGCAGCGTTGTGGCAGGGTTAAACACTGAAGCTTTCTTT.

The chain uses TRBV4-2 and TRBJ2-1; 9 bases map to TRBD2. This CDR3 spans 16 amino acids. Germline values: CDR1 LGHNA, CDR2 YNFKEQ. With 0 bases clipped from V and 4 bases from J, the junction kept 4 bases outside the gene matches. The CDR3 reads CASSQETSGGYNEQFF. In nucleotides, the CDR3 is TGTGCCAGCAGCCAAGAAACAAGCGGGGGGTACAATGAGCAGTTCTTC.

By sample fraction, this clone is medium-sized. This CDR3 reads CASSEGTESYNEQFF. CDR3 bases: TGTGCCAGCAGTGAAGGGACAGAGTCCTACAATGAGCAGTTCTTC. V usage is TRBV6-1 and J usage is TRBJ2-1, with D perhaps TRBD1 (6 bases). V shed 1 base and J shed 1 base, with 8 bases lying between them. Germline CDR1 reads MNHNS; CDR2 reads SASEGT. The CDR3 contains 15 residues.

V gene TRBV29-1 combines with J gene TRBJ2-7, with TRBD1 matching over 7 bases. This CDR3 has 12 residues. Unmatched junction bases numbered 4, after V lost 6 bases and J lost 2 bases. Germline CDR1 and CDR2: SQVTM and ANQGSEA. The CDR3 spells CSVRDRAYEQYF. In DNA form, the CDR3 reads TGCAGCGTCCGGGACAGAGCCTACGAGCAGTACTTC.

This clone was seen once. The chain has TRBV13 and TRBJ2-7; TRBD2 matches at 7 bases. The CDR3 totals 14 residues. The V and J ends lost 4 bases and 4 bases, in that order; junction bases with no gene match: 7. CDR1 and CDR2 from the germline V gene are PRHDT and FYEKMQ (reference sequence). Written as DNA, the CDR3 is TGTGCCAGCAGCTCCGGGACTATGGGTTACGAGCAGTACTTC. Amino acid sequence: CASSSGTMGYEQYF.

The chain recombines TRBV19 with TRBJ1-2; TRBD1 might be the D (6 bases). Trimming removed 8 bases from V and 0 bases from J, with 16 bases in between. The CDR3 is 15 residues long. Germline V lookup: CDR1 LNHDA, CDR2 SQIVND (reference sequence). CDR3 sequence (DNA): TGTGCCAGTGGTAAAAGGCCAGGGGCTAACTATGGCTACACCTTC. This codes for CASGKRPGANYGYTF.

The rearrangement joins TRBV4-3 to TRBJ2-7, with 7 bases matching TRBD1. This CDR3 comprises 17 residues. Germline values: CDR1 LGHNA, CDR2 YSLEER. Unmatched junction bases numbered 9, after V lost 0 bases and J lost 1 base. The CDR3 sequence: CASSQEPVTGVSYEQYF. The CDR3 DNA reads TGCGCCAGCAGCCAAGAACCTGTAACAGGGGTATCCTACGAGCAGTACTTC.

This chain connects TRBV6-5 to TRBJ2-3, with 8 nucleotides matching TRBD2. Trimming at V came to 7 bases and at J to 4 bases, leaving 7 bases not matched to a gene. The CDR3 has 14 amino acids. In germline, CDR1 is MNHEY, CDR2 SVGAGI. The CDR3 coding sequence is TGTGCCAGCAAATTACGGCGGGGGGCAGATACGCAGTATTTT. Translating gives CASKLRRGADTQYF.